The 4 T cell receptor beta chains below come from one sample, sequenced in a study of regulatory T cells in long-lasting Graves disease. Sequencing libraries for TCR beta were prepared with iRepertoire HTBI primers and Arm-PCR of CDR3 regions. TCRdb processed the multiplex PCR reads anew with MiXCR; each CDR3 protein has one entry. The table includes about 420,000 distinct CDR3 sequences, roughly 15% detected once. Time point indicated: newly diagnosed GD, antithyroid drugs for less than 3 months. The TCR library used RNA extracted from PBMCs. These data also featured in a second study, about T cells in Graves' hyperthyroidism and ophthalmopathy.

The material was peripheral blood mononuclear cells (PBMCs), obtained at new diagnosis, from a patient treated with antithyroid drugs. Receptor source: a woman between 18 and 30 years old with Graves disease.

At least ten counts were recorded for this clonotype. The chain has TRBV12-3 or TRBV12-4 and TRBJ2-5; 14 bases map to TRBD2. Trimming removed 0 bases from V and 3 bases from J; junction bases left unmatched: 3. The CDR3 extends over 17 amino acids. The CDR3: CASSLAEGLAGEETQYF. CDR3 DNA sequence: TGTGCCAGCAGTTTAGCGGAGGGACTAGCGGGAGAAGAGACCCAGTACTTC.

This clonotype was detected many times. The chain is built from TRBV6-2 or TRBV6-3 and TRBJ2-7, with D unresolved. CDR3 size: 12 residues. V lost 8 bases to trimming and J lost 2 bases, with 10 bases between them. Germline values: CDR1 MNHEY, CDR2 SVGEGT. Here the CDR3 reads CASSTKTYEQYF. The CDR3 region has the DNA TGTGCCAGCTCGACAAAAACCTACGAGCAGTACTTC.

There are many counts of this clonotype. The chain joins TRBV20-1 to TRBJ2-7; 15 bases line up with TRBD2. The V segment lost 5 bases and the J segment 4 bases; nucleotides outside the gene matches: 12. The CDR3 length is 17 residues. Germline CDR1 and CDR2: DFQATT and SNEGSKA (reference sequence). CDR3 sequence reads: CSAAGGLAGGWNYEQYF. For the CDR3, the DNA is TGCAGTGCTGCCGGGGGACTAGCGGGAGGCTGGAATTACGAGCAGTACTTC.

This clonotype was seen once. V is TRBV5-1 and J is TRBJ2-7; D gene uncertain. Germline values: CDR1 SGHRS, CDR2 YFSETQ. CDR3 length: 13 residues. The V gene lost 1 base and the J gene lost 2 bases, with 7 bases spanning the gap. CDR3 sequence reads: CASSLSRAYEQYF. CDR3 bases: TGCGCCAGCAGCTTGTCGAGAGCCTACGAGCAGTACTTC.